This TCR beta chain derives from a study of response to subunit inactivated influenza vaccine. General study results and limits: New T cells are recruited in small numbers by each seasonal influenza vaccination, according to the authors' suggestion.

This clonotype was counted a few times. Its target is not known. TCRdb passed the RT-PCR reads through MiXCR, listing each CDR3 protein once. The table lists approximately 520,000 distinct CDR3 sequences, 16% of them singletons, with 2.5% to 3.5% in the top ten. The material was CD4+ T cells sorted from PBMCs, obtained approximately 25 months after vaccination. This TCR came from a man aged 50 to 69 who received an inactivated influenza vaccine.

The CDR3 sequence: CASRGTYGYTF. The CDR3 coding sequence is TGTGCCAGCAGAGGGACTTATGGCTACACCTTC. The genes are TRBV12-3 or TRBV12-4 and TRBJ1-2; the D gene is possibly TRBD1 (5 bases). The CDR3 is 11 amino acids. V was trimmed by 6 bases and J by 5 bases, leaving 7 bases between them.